This T cell receptor (beta chain) came from a study of CD8+ T cells in alopecia areata. Whole-study results and caveats: Since there was just one nonresponder, nobody can yet say how baseline CD8+ expansion ties to response. Across lesional scalp, and particularly alopecia totalis/universalis, clonality surpassed that of normal scalp.

This clone was picked up a small number of times. Its antigen is undetermined. Treatment of the sample: oral pan-JAK inhibitor, 5-10 mg twice daily. RNA, once extracted, was reverse transcribed into cDNA for use as the sequencing template. Sequencing was performed with immunoSEQ multiplex PCR; in TCRdb, only in-frame clones are kept and a portion is missing. The data hold roughly 220,000 clones, with around 66% observed a single time. In germline, CDR1 is SQVTM, CDR2 ANQGSEA. The CDR3 sequence is 11 residues long. The V and J ends lost 4 bases and 3 bases respectively, with 6 bases between them. The gene calls are TRBV29-1 and TRBJ1-1, with D tentatively TRBD1 (6 bases). The TCR sequence derives from a human donor with alopecia areata. The sample here was CD4+ T cells sorted from blood, taken around week 44, from a patient treated with tofacitinib. The CDR3 loop is CSVGQDTEAFF. The CDR3 bases are TGCAGCGTTGGACAGGACACTGAAGCTTTCTTT.